These 18 T cell receptor beta chains came from one sample sequenced in a study of cytomegalovirus exposure and HLA in healthy donors. In the PCR, 60 Vbeta and 13 Jbeta primers were used. Measured with immunoSEQ multiplex PCR; TCRdb has only the in-frame clones, and not every one. Of 150,000 to 200,000 clones listed, under 80% are singletons. The sequencing sample was made of PBMCs. Receptors originate from a female donor in good health and CMV-seronegative.

The rearrangement joins TRBV7-2 to TRBJ2-5; 9 bases line up with TRBD2. Trimming at V came to 4 bases and at J to 7 bases, leaving 10 bases not matched to a gene. Germline assignment: CDR1 SGHTA and CDR2 FQGNSA. The CDR3 runs to 15 residues. In DNA form, the CDR3 reads TGTGCCAGCAGCTACTCGACTAGCGGTGCGATGACCCAGTACTTC. Its translation: CASSYSTSGAMTQYF.

The chain carries TRBV7-8 and TRBJ2-3; TRBD1 is a possible D gene (5 bases). In germline, CDR1 is SGHVS, CDR2 FQNEAQ. There are 14 residues in the CDR3. V gave up 3 bases and J gave up 6 bases, with 13 bases separating them. CDR3 sequence reads: CASSLGRVEDTQYF. CDR3 nucleotides: TGTGCCAGCAGCTTGGGCAGGGTTGAGGATACGCAGTATTTT.

The chain has TRBV19 and TRBJ2-2; 9 positions match TRBD1. CDR1 LNHDA and CDR2 SQIVND come from the germline V gene (reference sequence). V trimming: 1 base; J trimming: 6 bases; junction bases outside the gene matches: 0. The CDR3 contains 14 residues. CDR3 sequence reads: CASSIGQGAGELFF. The CDR3 DNA reads TGTGCCAGTAGTATAGGACAGGGGGCCGGGGAGCTGTTTTTT.

The V gene is TRBV11-2, the J gene TRBJ1-6, with 8 bases that match TRBD1. With V trimmed by 5 bases and J by 7 bases, 7 bases remained unmatched. Germline loops: CDR1 SGHAT, CDR2 FQNNGV. This CDR3 is 15 amino acids long. This CDR3 is CASSPDRGGNSPLHF. For the CDR3, the DNA is TGTGCCAGCAGCCCCGACAGGGGTGGGAATTCACCCCTCCACTTT.

V usage is TRBV9 and J usage is TRBJ2-1; no definite D call. Trimming stripped 0 bases from V and 8 bases from J, with 12 bases between. The CDR3 is made up of 14 amino acids. CDR1 SGDLS and CDR2 YYNGEE come from the germline V gene. CDR3 region: CASSVEGLVHEQFF. The CDR3 nucleotides read TGTGCCAGCAGCGTAGAAGGTCTAGTCCATGAGCAGTTCTTC.

The rearrangement uses TRBV30 and TRBJ2-1, with 8 bases that match TRBD1. The CDR3 extends over 15 amino acids. V dropped 0 bases and J dropped 8; count of bases not matched to a gene: 9. Germline CDR1 GTSNPN, CDR2 SVGIG (reference sequence). This CDR3 reads CAWSVGQGAGDEQFF. The DNA for the CDR3 is TGTGCCTGGAGTGTAGGCCAGGGGGCTGGGGATGAGCAGTTCTTC.

The chain links TRBV28 to TRBJ2-7; 8 bases line up with TRBD1. V shed 4 bases, J shed 1 base, and the junction held 6 bases outside the gene matches. Per the germline V gene, CDR1 is MDHEN and CDR2 is SYDVKM. CDR3 length: 15 amino acids. The CDR3 reads CASSYRTGWSYEQYF. The DNA for the CDR3 is TGTGCCAGCAGTTACCGGACAGGGTGGTCCTACGAGCAGTACTTC. The whole variable domain, remainder taken from reference TRBV28 and TRBJ2-7, is DVKVTQSSRYLVKRTGEKVFLECVQDMDHENMFWYRQDPGLGLRLIYFSYDVKMKEKGDIPEGYSVSREKKERFSLILESASTNQTSMYLCASSYRTGWSYEQYFGPGTRLTVT.

The V gene is TRBV7-9, the J gene TRBJ2-4; possibly TRBD1 for D (6 bases). The CDR3 covers 16 residues. Germline V gene sequence: CDR1 SEHNR, CDR2 FQNEAQ (reference sequence). With 0 bases removed from V and 3 bases from J, the gap between germline ends came to 12 bases. CDR3 sequence reads: CASSLAGGSGKNIQYF. In nucleotides, the CDR3 is TGTGCCAGCAGCTTAGCTGGGGGCTCGGGCAAAAACATTCAGTACTTC. Variable domain in full (rest from reference TRBV7-9 and TRBJ2-4): DTGVSQNPRHKITKRGQNVTFRCDPISEHNRLYWYRQTLGQGPEFLTYFQNEAQLEKSRLLSDRFSAERPKGSFSTLEIQRTEQGDSAMYLCASSLAGGSGKNIQYFGAGTRLSVL.

This clone was observed a few times. The chain is built from TRBV19 and TRBJ1-1; D gene uncertain. V lost 7 bases and J lost 1, with 10 bases in between. This CDR3 contains 13 residues. Germline CDR1 and CDR2: LNHDA and SQIVND (reference sequence). CDR3 bases: TGTGCCAGTACGAGGGAGGCGAACACTGAAGCTTTCTTT. As protein: CASTREANTEAFF.

The chain uses TRBV11-2 and TRBJ2-3; weak D call: TRBD2 (6 bases). This CDR3 region has 16 residues. V was pared by 5 bases and J by 2 bases, with 17 bases between. Looked up from germline, CDR1 is SGHAT and CDR2 is FQNNGV. CDR3: CASSPNSGRTTDTQYF. The DNA of the CDR3 is TGTGCCAGCAGCCCAAATAGCGGAAGGACCACAGATACGCAGTATTTT.

This chain uses TRBV4-3 with TRBJ2-3; 8 bases match TRBD1. The CDR3 contains 16 residues. The germline V gene encodes CDR1 LGHNA and CDR2 YSLEER. J gave up 2 bases and V 4 bases, and 8 bases lay outside the gene matches. The CDR3 reads CASSLQGAPYTDTQYF. The CDR3 nucleotides are TGCGCCAGCAGCCTCCAGGGGGCACCTTACACAGATACGCAGTATTTT.

By sample fraction, this clone is medium-sized. The chain joins TRBV9 to TRBJ1-5, with 7 bases lining up with TRBD1. V gave up 4 bases and J gave up 3 bases; unmatched junction bases: 10. Germline CDR1 SGDLS, CDR2 YYNGEE. The CDR3 totals 16 residues. CDR3 sequence (DNA): TGTGCCAGCAGCTCGGAGGAGACAGGGTACAATCAGCCCCAGCATTTT. Translation: CASSSEETGYNQPQHF.

The V gene is TRBV28, the J gene TRBJ1-2; no firm D call. CDR3 size: 14 residues. The V end lost 2 bases, the J end lost 1 base, and 8 bases lay between the germline ends. Germline V lookup: CDR1 MDHEN, CDR2 SYDVKM. The CDR3 nucleotides are TGTGCCAGCAGTTTAGACTGGATTAACTATGGCTACACCTTC. It specifies CASSLDWINYGYTF.

The chain employs TRBV28 and TRBJ1-2; perhaps TRBD1 as D (6 bases). Germline lookup yields CDR1 MDHEN and CDR2 SYDVKM. Trimming cost V 8 bases and J 3 bases, with 10 bases left between them. This CDR3 region has 12 residues. CDR3: CASEQGDYGYTF. In DNA form, the CDR3 reads TGTGCCAGCGAACAGGGAGACTATGGCTACACCTTC.

The chain links TRBV9 to TRBJ2-3, with D hard to call. V lost 4 bases and J 4 bases, leaving 7 bases between the germline ends. CDR3 length equals 12 residues. Germline loops: CDR1 SGDLS, CDR2 YYNGEE. CDR3 bases: TGTGCCAGCAGCCCCCTTGCAGATACGCAGTATTTT. Encoded protein: CASSPLADTQYF.

The CDR3 sequence: CASSYSARGYGNTIYF. For the CDR3, the DNA is TGTGCCAGCAGTTACTCGGCCAGGGGTTATGGAAACACCATATATTTT. J is TRBJ1-3 and V is TRBV6-5; tentative D call: TRBD1 (6 bases). Germline CDR1 reads MNHEY; CDR2 reads SVGAGI. With 0 bases removed from V and 3 bases from J, the gap between germline ends came to 12 bases. This CDR3 is 16 amino acids long.

This clone was observed once. This chain links TRBV4-2 with TRBJ2-7; TRBD2 matches 13 bases. Germline CDR1 is LGHNA and CDR2 is YNFKEQ. There are 15 residues in the CDR3. V trimming: 8 bases; J trimming: 7 bases; junction bases outside the gene matches: 11. The CDR3 coding sequence is TGTGCCAGCTCCACTAGCGGGAGGGTAGATCGGGAGCAGTACTTC. Translating it yields CASSTSGRVDREQYF.

The chain couples TRBV6-5 to TRBJ1-6; possible D gene TRBD1, 5 bases. This CDR3 is built from 16 residues. Trimming removed 0 bases from V and 6 bases from J, with 12 bases in between. Germline V gene lookup returns CDR1 MNHEY and CDR2 SVGAGI. CDR3 residues: CASSYSWAQGNSPLHF. CDR3 DNA: TGTGCCAGCAGTTACTCATGGGCGCAGGGTAATTCACCCCTCCACTTT.